In its sample, the clone carrying this T cell receptor (beta chain) was seen a few times. No antigen is known for it. Germline CDR1 reads SGHKS; CDR2 reads YYEKEE (reference sequence). Trimming at V came to 4 bases and at J to 2 bases, leaving 9 bases not matched to a gene. The CDR3 consists of 16 residues. The sample belongs to a study of T cell repertoires in cytomegalovirus infection. TCRdb re-derived calls from the reads in MiXCR, one entry per CDR3 protein. The repertoire holds 650,000 to 900,000 distinct CDR3 sequences, with around a third as singletons. This specimen was cultured CD8+ T cells from PBMCs, taken from culture after CMV antigen stimulation. This chain uses TRBV5-5 with TRBJ1-5; 7 nucleotides align to TRBD1. This TCR came from a human donor in good health (CMV status not recorded). Some clones in this sample may be carry-over from other donors' samples. The CDR3: CASSDRAVVGNQPQHF. CDR3 DNA sequence: TGTGCCAGCAGCGACAGGGCGGTGGTGGGCAATCAGCCCCAGCATTTT.